Following are 28 T cell receptor beta chains from one sample sequenced in a study of early T cells in non-severe SARS-CoV-2 infection. TCRdb re-derived calls from the 5' RACE reads in MiXCR, one entry per CDR3 protein. The sample gives about 16,000 distinct CDR3 sequences, approximately 5.4% of which show up once; roughly 6.3% is in the top ten. Sequencing input: whole blood. These receptors originate from an adult who was a healthcare worker with PCR-confirmed SARS-CoV-2 infection or an uninfected control (not recorded which).

The chain has TRBV11-2 and TRBJ2-1; 7 nucleotides agree with TRBD2. After removal of 1 base from V and 11 bases from J, the junction contained 8 bases not matched to a gene. The CDR3 loop spans 14 amino acids. Germline V gene lookup returns CDR1 SGHAT and CDR2 FQNNGV. This CDR3 is CASSLGRKRGQQFF. The CDR3 nucleotides read TGTGCCAGCAGCTTAGGTAGAAAGCGGGGACAGCAGTTCTTC. Looking up the rest from reference TRBV11-2 and TRBJ2-1 gives the full variable domain: EAGVAQSPRYKIIEKRQSVAFWCNPISGHATLYWYQQILGQGPKLLIQFQNNGVVDDSQLPKDRFSAERLKGVDSTLKIQPAKLEDSAVYLCASSLGRKRGQQFFGPGTRLTVL.

This clonotype was seen a handful of times. This chain connects TRBV27 to TRBJ2-7, with TRBD1 matching 9 bases. V was pared by 2 bases and J by 2 bases, with 10 bases of the junction left unmatched. CDR1 and CDR2 (germline): MNHEY, SMNVEV (reference sequence). This CDR3 comprises 17 residues. The DNA for the CDR3 is TGTGCCAGCAGTTTAAGCTTGCCTGGACAGGGGCCCTACGAGCAGTACTTC. As protein: CASSLSLPGQGPYEQYF.

This sequence joins TRBV11-3 and TRBJ1-1; perhaps TRBD1 as D (6 bases). CDR1 is SGHNT and CDR2 is YENEEA in the germline V gene. CDR3 length equals 13 residues. Trimming took 5 bases from V and 6 from J, leaving 13 bases between them. The CDR3 region has the DNA TGTGCCAGCAGCCCACCAGGGGTCCCTGAAGCTTTCTTT. This sequence encodes CASSPPGVPEAFF. The complete variable domain, with remaining parts taken from reference TRBV11-3 and TRBJ1-1, reads EAGVVQSPRYKIIEKKQPVAFWCNPISGHNTLYWYLQNLGQGPELLIRYENEEAVDDSQLPKDRFSAERLKGVDSTLKIQPAELGDSAVYLCASSPPGVPEAFFGQGTRLTVV.

This clonotype was seen many times. The chain uses TRBV5-6 and TRBJ2-1; 9 positions agree with TRBD2. Germline V lookup: CDR1 SGHDT, CDR2 YYEEEE. The CDR3 has 16 residues. J was trimmed by 2 bases and V by 4 bases; bases with no gene match: 7. Here the CDR3 reads CASSPRLAEPYNEQFF. In DNA, the CDR3 is TGTGCCAGCAGCCCGCGACTAGCGGAGCCCTACAATGAGCAGTTCTTC.

This clonotype has ten or more counts. This rearrangement joins TRBV29-1 to TRBJ1-1; D remains unclear. The CDR3 has 13 amino acids. V lost 4 bases, J lost 5 bases, and 14 bases lay in between. The germline V gene has CDR1 SQVTM and CDR2 ANQGSEA. CDR3 in amino acids: CSVGGAVGTEAFF. CDR3 coding DNA: TGCAGCGTTGGCGGCGCCGTTGGTACTGAAGCTTTCTTT. Full variable domain (rest looked up from reference TRBV29-1 and TRBJ1-1): SAVISQKPSRDICQRGTSLTIQCQVDSQVTMMFWYRQQPGQSLTLIATANQGSEATYESGFVIDKFPISRPNLTFSTLTVSNMSPEDSSIYLCSVGGAVGTEAFFGQGTRLTVV.

This clonotype has at least ten counts. This chain uses TRBV19 with TRBJ1-5; D perhaps matches TRBD1 (5 bases). CDR3 length equals 16 residues. Trimming shortened V by 3 bases and J by 4 bases, and 16 bases separated the two germline ends. CDR1 and CDR2 from the germline V gene are LNHDA and SQIVND (reference sequence). The CDR3: CASSIKTKGENQPQHF. For the CDR3, the DNA is TGTGCCAGTAGTATTAAGACTAAAGGGGAAAATCAGCCCCAGCATTTT.

In this sample, this clonotype is medium-sized (0.01 to 0.1%). This sequence joins TRBV20-1 and TRBJ2-1; unclear D gene. This CDR3 is 17 amino acids long. In germline, CDR1 is DFQATT, CDR2 SNEGSKA (reference sequence). V lost 6 bases to trimming and J lost 4 bases, with 25 bases between them. For the CDR3, the DNA is TGCAGTGCCGCGAGCAAAAGTCCGCGAACGGTTTACAATGAGCAGTTCTTC. Protein product: CSAASKSPRTVYNEQFF.

The chain combines TRBV5-1 with TRBJ2-1, with 10 bases fitting TRBD2. CDR3 size: 16 residues. Germline values: CDR1 SGHRS, CDR2 YFSETQ. Losses at the gene ends were 3 bases for V and 8 bases for J; bases not matched to a gene: 11. The CDR3 loop is CASSYGRSSGSDEQFF. For the CDR3, the DNA is TGCGCCAGCAGCTATGGGCGGTCTAGCGGGAGCGATGAGCAGTTCTTC.

This clonotype occurred many times. V is TRBV10-3 and J is TRBJ2-3; D is possibly TRBD2 (6 bases). Between the trimmed V and J ends, which lost 6 bases and 3 bases, there was a span of 13 bases. Germline V gives CDR1 ENHRY, CDR2 SYGVKD. The CDR3 is 14 residues long. DNA of the CDR3: TGTGCCATCAGGCGGGACGGGGAGACAGATACGCAGTATTTT. Its translation is CAIRRDGETDTQYF.

This clonotype came up a few times. The CDR3, as DNA: TGTGCCAGCGCCCGGGACAGCCGCTCTGGAAACACCATATATTTT. Translation gives CASARDSRSGNTIYF. This chain uses TRBV3-1 with TRBJ1-3; 7 positions match TRBD1. J was trimmed by 0 bases and V by 8 bases; bases with no gene match: 7. CDR1 and CDR2 (germline): LGHDT, YNNKEL (reference sequence). The CDR3 contains 15 residues.

This clonotype was detected ten times or more. The V gene is TRBV18, the J gene TRBJ2-1; 11 nucleotides agree with TRBD2. The length of the CDR3 is 17 residues. With V trimmed by 3 bases and J by 0 bases, 4 bases remained unmatched. Per the germline V gene, CDR1 is KGHSH and CDR2 is LQKENI. CDR3: CASSPLGTSGSYNEQFF. The CDR3 DNA reads TGTGCCAGCTCACCGTTAGGGACTAGCGGCTCCTACAATGAGCAGTTCTTC.

This clonotype rates as medium-sized. V gene TRBV6-2 or TRBV6-3 combines with J gene TRBJ2-6; D gene unclear. The V and J ends lost 2 bases and 4 bases respectively, with 9 bases between them. The CDR3 covers 15 residues. The germline gives CDR1 MNHEY, CDR2 SVGEGT. The CDR3 region has the DNA TGTGCCAGCAGTTACCTGGGATGGGGGGCCAACGTCCTGACTTTC. Amino acid sequence: CASSYLGWGANVLTF.

The genes are TRBV7-9 and TRBJ1-2; D is perhaps TRBD1 (5 bases). V was cut by 1 base and J by 4 bases, with 16 bases left in between. The CDR3 totals 16 residues. In germline, CDR1 is SEHNR, CDR2 FQNEAQ (reference sequence). This CDR3 reads CASSLGGQPRIYGYTF. The CDR3 bases are TGTGCCAGCAGCTTAGGGGGCCAGCCCCGAATCTATGGCTACACCTTC.

V and J are TRBV9 and TRBJ2-1; D is unresolved. There are 16 residues in the CDR3. V lost 0 bases and J lost 0, with 10 bases in between. Germline values: CDR1 SGDLS, CDR2 YYNGEE. CDR3 in DNA: TGTGCCAGCAGCGTAGGTCGGCGCGGCTCCTACAATGAGCAGTTCTTC. As protein: CASSVGRRGSYNEQFF.

This clonotype was detected ten times or more. The chain employs TRBV7-6 and TRBJ1-1; 7 nucleotides match TRBD1. The CDR3 runs to 15 residues. Germline loops: CDR1 SGHVS, CDR2 FNYEAQ. V dropped 4 bases and J dropped 1; count of bases not matched to a gene: 6. CDR3 protein: CASSSMTGPNTEAFF. In DNA, the CDR3 is TGTGCCAGCAGCTCTATGACAGGGCCGAACACTGAAGCTTTCTTT. Drawing the rest from reference TRBV7-6 and TRBJ1-1, the complete variable domain is GAGVSQSPRYKVTKRGQDVALRCDPISGHVSLYWYRQALGQGPEFLTYFNYEAQQDKSGLPNDRFSAERPEGSISTLTIQRTEQRDSAMYRCASSSMTGPNTEAFFGQGTRLTVV.

A remark on this clonotype: At one of its ends the junction is not consistent with the germline gene, which may arise from a read error. The chain recombines TRBV30 with TRBJ1-1; no reliable D call. Germline CDR1 and CDR2: GTSNPN and SVGIG (reference sequence). The CDR3 length is 13 residues. This CDR3 is CAWSVHRLSEAYF. CDR3 nucleotides: TGTGCCTGGAGTGTACATCGCCTCTCTGAAGCTTACTTT.

The chain couples TRBV11-2 to TRBJ2-2; D not resolved. CDR1 and CDR2 from the germline V gene are SGHAT and FQNNGV. The germline V and J ends were trimmed by 5 bases and 3 bases, with 16 bases remaining between them. There are 16 residues in the CDR3. This chain's CDR3 is CASSASPQSYTGELFF. CDR3 DNA sequence: TGTGCCAGCAGCGCGAGTCCGCAGTCATACACCGGGGAGCTGTTTTTT.

J is TRBJ1-1 and V is TRBV4-3; tentatively, D is TRBD1 (5 bases). This CDR3 is 16 amino acids long. The germline V and J ends were trimmed by 3 bases and 2 bases, with 16 bases remaining between them. Per germline, CDR1 LGHNA and CDR2 YSLEER. DNA of the CDR3: TGCGCCAGCAGCCAGGAACCCGGGACTTACAACACTGAAGCTTTCTTT. This encodes CASSQEPGTYNTEAFF.

CDR3 residues: CASSPGPGLVYEQYV. The CDR3 bases are TGTGCCAGCTCACCAGGCCCGGGACTAGTATACGAGCAGTACGTC. V and J are TRBV18 and TRBJ2-7; 8 bases align to TRBD2. The CDR3 contains 15 residues. V was pared by 2 bases and J by 4 bases, with 7 bases of the junction left unmatched. The germline CDR1 and CDR2 sequences are KGHSH and LQKENI.

In its sample, this clonotype was seen many times. The CDR3 sequence is CASSQDAQINYGYTF. The CDR3 bases are TGCGCCAGCAGCCAAGATGCGCAGATCAACTATGGCTACACCTTC. This chain joins TRBV4-3 and TRBJ1-2; D ambiguous. CDR1 and CDR2 (germline): LGHNA, YSLEER. The CDR3 is 15 residues long. V was clipped by 0 bases and J by 2 bases, with 10 bases between them.

This clonotype appeared many times. This sequence joins TRBV20-1 and TRBJ2-1; 8 nucleotides line up with TRBD2. Germline CDR1 and CDR2: DFQATT and SNEGSKA (reference sequence). The V and J ends lost 0 bases and 5 bases, in that order; junction bases with no gene match: 3. The CDR3 length is 14 residues. This chain's CDR3 is CSARDGRAHNEQFF. DNA of the CDR3: TGCAGTGCTAGAGACGGGAGGGCCCACAATGAGCAGTTCTTC.

This clonotype was counted at least ten times. This CDR3 reads CASGEGVNEQFF. For the CDR3, the DNA is TGTGCTAGTGGCGAAGGGGTCAATGAGCAGTTCTTC. J is TRBJ2-1 and V is TRBV12-5; D may be TRBD1 (5 bases). Deletions cut 6 bases from V and 6 bases from J, with 9 bases between. The CDR3 loop spans 12 amino acids. From germline, CDR1 is LGHNT and CDR2 FRNRAP.

This clonotype was counted ten times or more. J is TRBJ1-5 and V is TRBV5-6; D gene uncertain. This CDR3 is built from 15 residues. Trimming cost V 2 bases and J 2 bases, with 11 bases left between them. Germline-derived CDR1 and CDR2 are SGHDT and YYEEEE. CDR3 sequence: CASSFWVDGNQPQHF. For the CDR3, the DNA is TGTGCCAGCAGCTTTTGGGTGGATGGCAATCAGCCCCAGCATTTT.

This clonotype was observed a few times. This chain connects TRBV6-5 to TRBJ2-7; 10 bases are a match to TRBD2. The CDR3 runs to 17 residues. Germline V lookup: CDR1 MNHEY, CDR2 SVGAGI. Trimming cost V 6 bases and J 6 bases; bases outside gene matches: 17. CDR3 protein: CASRTRMSSGGLIEQYF. DNA for the CDR3: TGTGCCAGCAGGACACGGATGTCTAGCGGGGGACTTATCGAGCAGTACTTC.

This clonotype was seen only a few times. The CDR3 region is CASKPGRRAYGYTF. DNA of the CDR3: TGTGCCAGCAAACCAGGGAGACGGGCCTATGGCTACACCTTC. V and J are TRBV12-3 or TRBV12-4 and TRBJ1-2; a weak D match, TRBD1 (5 bases). The CDR3 spans 14 residues. Trimming removed 7 bases from V and 4 bases from J, with 16 bases in between.

This clonotype was seen a handful of times. CDR3 nucleotides: TGTGCCAGCAGCTTTGACACAACGACCCAGTACTTC. Amino acids: CASSFDTTTQYF. The chain joins TRBV7-6 to TRBJ2-5; D ambiguous. Per germline, CDR1 SGHVS and CDR2 FNYEAQ. V lost 3 bases, J lost 7 bases, and 9 bases lay in between. The CDR3 is 12 amino acids.

This clonotype was picked up many times. The gene calls are TRBV5-1 and TRBJ2-7; D possibly corresponds to TRBD2 (6 bases). The CDR3 has 15 amino acids. Germline V CDR1 and CDR2: SGHRS, YFSETQ. V dropped 0 bases and J dropped 9 bases, with 19 bases sitting between them. The CDR3 region has the DNA TGCGCCAGCAGCTTGGAGTCTGCGGGATCAGCGGCGCAGTACTTC. It specifies CASSLESAGSAAQYF.

The sample holds many counts of this clonotype. The CDR3 spells CASSQGSGTLSYNEQFF. Here the CDR3 DNA reads TGCGCCAGCAGCCAAGGGAGCGGGACTCTATCCTACAATGAGCAGTTCTTC. This chain connects TRBV4-1 to TRBJ2-1; 7 bases map to TRBD2. Unmatched junction bases numbered 7, after V lost 1 base and J lost 1 base. The CDR3 has 17 amino acids. The germline gives CDR1 MGHRA, CDR2 YSYEKL.